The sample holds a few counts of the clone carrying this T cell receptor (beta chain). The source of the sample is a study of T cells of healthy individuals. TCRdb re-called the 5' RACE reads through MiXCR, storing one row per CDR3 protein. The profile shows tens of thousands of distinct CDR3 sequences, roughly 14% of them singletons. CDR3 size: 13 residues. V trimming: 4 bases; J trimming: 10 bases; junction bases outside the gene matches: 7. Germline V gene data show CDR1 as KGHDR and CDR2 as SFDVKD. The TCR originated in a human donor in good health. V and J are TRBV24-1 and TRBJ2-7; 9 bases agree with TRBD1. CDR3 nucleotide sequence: TGTGCCACCAGTGAGAGATACAGGGGGCCCCAGTACTTC. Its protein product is CATSERYRGPQYF.